This TCR beta chain was found in a study of blood T cell repertoires in COVID-19. This CDR3 is 15 amino acids long. J gave up 7 bases and V 10 bases, and 14 bases lay outside the gene matches. Germline lookup yields CDR1 LNHDA and CDR2 SQIVND (reference sequence). Study processing details: Amplification of reference gene primers was used by the study to estimate nucleated cell counts. Measured with immunoSEQ multiplex PCR; TCRdb has only the in-frame clones, and not every one. The D gene and trimming were derived from the DNA, and the V and J assignments and clone size from that table. The sample holds around 300,000 clones, about 93% seen once. Grouping used clinical history reported by participants in a survey and questionnaire.

Input material: PBMCs or T cells enriched from blood (not recorded which). The sequence derives from a woman younger than 45 who had recovered from COVID-19. The genes are TRBV19 and TRBJ1-1, with TRBD1 identical over 11 bases. This chain's CDR3 is CATSGDRGGTSEAFF. The CDR3 DNA sequence: TGTGCCACCTCGGGGGACAGGGGGGGAACGAGTGAAGCTTTCTTT.